The rows below give T cell receptor beta chains drawn from one sample of a study of cytomegalovirus exposure and HLA in healthy donors. Sequenced by immunoSEQ multiplex PCR; TCRdb stores in-frame clones only, minus some. The table lists around 99,000 clones, around 73% of them singletons. The sequenced sample consisted of PBMCs. These TCRs come from a man aged 25-40 years in good health and CMV-seronegative. CDR3s include the opening cysteine and the closing phenylalanine or tryptophan. The D gene is left open where the match is weak. The size of a clone is reported for some rows only, either as once, few or many, or as a class for expanded clones.

17	TRBV5-4	NA	TRBJ2-3	NA	TGTGCCAGCAGCCGTTCCCAGGCAGGGGAGAGCACAGATACGCAGTATTTT	CASSRSQAGESTDTQYF
15	TRBV5-1	NA	TRBJ1-1	NA	TGCGCCAGCAGCCCCCGTCGGGGAACCTACACTGAAGCTTTCTTT	CASSPRRGTYTEAFF
17	TRBV4-1	TRBD1	TRBJ1-5	NA	TGCGCCAGCAGCCAAGATAGACGGGCAGGGGGAGGTGGGCCCCAGCATTTT	CASSQDRRAGGGGPQHF
13	TRBV30	NA	TRBJ1-2	once	TGTGCCTGGAGTAGCCGCCGTAATTATGGCTACACCTTC	CAWSSRRNYGYTF
20	TRBV27	TRBD1	TRBJ2-1	NA	TGTGCCAGCAGTTCCCTGGCGGACAGGGCGGCGGCGGAATCCTACAATGAGCAGTTCTTC	CASSSLADRAAAESYNEQFF
16	TRBV19	TRBD2	TRBJ2-1	NA	TGTGCCAGTAGACCCCTAGCGGGAGTTTTATACAATGAGCAGTTCTTC	CASRPLAGVLYNEQFF
15	TRBV5-1	TRBD2	TRBJ2-3	few	TGCGCCAGCAGCCCCGCGACTAGCGGCACAGATACGCAGTATTTT	CASSPATSGTDTQYF
14	TRBV30	NA	TRBJ1-3	NA	TGTGCCTGGAGTGCGGATGGGACAGGAAACACCATATATTTT	CAWSADGTGNTIYF
16	TRBV4-2	NA	TRBJ1-1	NA	TGTGCCAGCAGCCAAGAATCTTGGGCAAAGAACACTGAAGCTTTCTTT	CASSQESWAKNTEAFF
14	TRBV2	NA	TRBJ1-4	NA	TGTGCCAGCAGTGAAAGCCGGTCAAATGAAAAACTGTTTTTT	CASSESRSNEKLFF
18	TRBV9	NA	TRBJ1-1	NA	TGTGCCAGCAGCGACGAAACGGATCGGACAGCTGGATACACTGAAGCTTTCTTT	CASSDETDRTAGYTEAFF
13	TRBV29-1	TRBD1	TRBJ1-1	NA	TGCAGCGCTAAGACAGGGGGGAACACTGAAGCTTTCTTT	CSAKTGGNTEAFF
14	TRBV30	TRBD1	TRBJ1-1	NA	TGTGCCTGGGGGACAGTACGTCCGAACACTGAAGCTTTCTTT	CAWGTVRPNTEAFF
15	TRBV4-1	NA	TRBJ1-5	few	TGCGCCAGCAGCCAAGAGCAGGGGTGGGGGCAGCCCCAGCATTTT	CASSQEQGWGQPQHF
15	TRBV10-1	TRBD1	TRBJ2-1	NA	TGCGCCAGCAGCCGAGGGACAGGGGGCGCCTATGAGCAGTTCTTC	CASSRGTGGAYEQFF
13	TRBV7-9	TRBD1	TRBJ2-1	NA	TGTGCCAGCAGCTCAACAGGGGGGAATGAGCAGTTCTTC	CASSSTGGNEQFF
15	TRBV7-2	NA	TRBJ2-7	NA	TGTGCCAGCAGCCCCCAGAGGACTGGAGACTACGAGCAGTACTTC	CASSPQRTGDYEQYF
15	TRBV19	TRBD1	TRBJ2-7	once	TGTGCCAGTAGTGCGGGACAGGGGGGTCGTTACGAGCAGTACTTC	CASSAGQGGRYEQYF
14	TRBV27	TRBD1	TRBJ2-7	NA	TGTGCCAGCACACCCCGGGACAGTACCTACGAGCAGTACTTC	CASTPRDSTYEQYF
14	TRBV7-9	NA	TRBJ2-2	NA	TGTTCCAGCAGCTTTCGGTCCGGGGCCGGGGAGCTGTTTTTT	CSSSFRSGAGELFF
16	TRBV27	TRBD1	TRBJ1-4	NA	TGTGCCAGCAGCTGGGACAGGGGGCGTATGAATGAAAAACTGTTTTTT	CASSWDRGRMNEKLFF
15	TRBV4-2	NA	TRBJ2-5	NA	TGTGCCAGCAGCCAAGAAGACAGGACCGAGGAGACCCAGTACTTC	CASSQEDRTEETQYF
13	TRBV6-5	NA	TRBJ2-7	NA	TGTGCCAGCAGGCTTCGGGACTCCTACGAGCAGTACTTC	CASRLRDSYEQYF
15	TRBV2	NA	TRBJ1-2	NA	TGTGCCAGCAGTGAACGGGGAAGAGGGAGCTATGGCTACACCTTC	CASSERGRGSYGYTF
16	TRBV19	TRBD2	TRBJ2-3	NA	TGTGCCAGTAGTAATAGCGGGGGGGCTTGGACAGATACGCAGTATTTT	CASSNSGGAWTDTQYF
17	TRBV28	TRBD1	TRBJ2-2	NA	TGTGCCAGCAGTTTATGGTCGGGACAGGGGACCACCGGGGAGCTGTTTTTT	CASSLWSGQGTTGELFF
12	TRBV10-3	NA	TRBJ2-1	NA	TGTGCCATCAGTGCCCAGGGTACTGAGCAGTTCTTC	CAISAQGTEQFF
17	TRBV6-1	TRBD1	TRBJ2-7	NA	TGTGCCAGCAGTGAGGGGACAGGCGCCCGATACGATTACGAGCAGTACTTC	CASSEGTGARYDYEQYF
13	TRBV28	NA	TRBJ1-1	NA	TGTGCCAGCAGGACAGGAAGCTACACTGAAGCTTTCTTT	CASRTGSYTEAFF
12	TRBV5-1	NA	TRBJ2-7	NA	TGCGCCAGCAGCCTAAATCAGGGGTTAGAGTACTTC	CASSLNQGLEYF
15	TRBV5-1	TRBD1	TRBJ1-1	few	TGCGCCAGCAGCGGACGTTCAGGGGGAGACACTGAAGCTTTCTTT	CASSGRSGGDTEAFF
14	TRBV10-3	NA	TRBJ1-5	NA	TGTGCCATCAGCAACGACTTTAGCAATCAGCCCCAGCATTTT	CAISNDFSNQPQHF
13	TRBV5-6	TRBD1	TRBJ1-1	NA	TGTGCCAGCGGCTCCGCAGGGGGCGGGGAAGCTTTCTTT	CASGSAGGGEAFF
11	TRBV2	NA	TRBJ2-7	NA	TGCGCCAGCACCCTAGCCTACGAGCAGTACTTC	CASTLAYEQYF
16	TRBV7-3	TRBD1	TRBJ2-3	few	TGTGCCAGCAGCTTAGGGGACAGCTCGCTTACAGATACGCAGTATTTT	CASSLGDSSLTDTQYF